The clone carrying this T cell receptor beta chain appeared once. Its antigen is unknown. This record comes from a study of T cell responses to AZD1222 COVID-19 vaccine. Notes on the study in general: Unmutated variant regions reportedly attract nearly half of all spike-specific TCRs. Donor demographics were predominantly white British with a female majority; clonal diversity may be underestimated.

Sequenced by immunoSEQ multiplex PCR; TCRdb stores in-frame clones only, minus some. The table shows about 160,000 clones, with roughly 90% occurring only once. J was trimmed by 0 bases and V by 2 bases; bases with no gene match: 10. The CDR3 is 19 amino acids. From germline, CDR1 is SNHLY and CDR2 FYNNEI. The J gene is TRBJ2-6, the V gene TRBV2, with 7 bases matching TRBD2. Sequencing used peripheral blood, obtained 28 days after the second AZD1222 dose. The clonotype comes from an adult who received the AZD1222 COVID-19 vaccine. CDR3 coding DNA: TGTGCCAGCAGTGAACTGGGGAGGGTGGGACTCTCTGGGGCCAACGTCCTGACTTTC. Translation: CASSELGRVGLSGANVLTF.